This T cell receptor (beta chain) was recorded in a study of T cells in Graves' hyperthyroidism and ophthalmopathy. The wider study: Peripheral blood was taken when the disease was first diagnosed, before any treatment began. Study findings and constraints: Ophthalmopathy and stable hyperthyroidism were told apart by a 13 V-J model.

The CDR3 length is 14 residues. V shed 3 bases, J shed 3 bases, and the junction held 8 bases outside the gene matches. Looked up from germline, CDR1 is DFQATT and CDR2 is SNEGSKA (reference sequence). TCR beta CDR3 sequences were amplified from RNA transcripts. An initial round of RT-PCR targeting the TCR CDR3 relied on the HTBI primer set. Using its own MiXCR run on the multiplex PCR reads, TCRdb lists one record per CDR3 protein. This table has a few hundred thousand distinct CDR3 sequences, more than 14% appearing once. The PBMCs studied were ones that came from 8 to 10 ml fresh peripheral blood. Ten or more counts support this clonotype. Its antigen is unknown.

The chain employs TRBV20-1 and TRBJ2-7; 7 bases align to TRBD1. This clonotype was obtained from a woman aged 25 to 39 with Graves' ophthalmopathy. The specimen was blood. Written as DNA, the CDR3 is TGCAGTGCTAGTAGGACAGGCATAATCTACGAGCAGTACTTC. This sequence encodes CSASRTGIIYEQYF.